This T cell receptor (beta chain) is drawn from a study of cytomegalovirus exposure and HLA in healthy donors. General observations from the study: Association of a missense DCLRE1C variant with TCR beta V- and J-gene trimming was reported in a later analysis. What a later analysis reportedly showed was that an Asian-associated ancestry cluster had fewer N-insertions than the approximately 700-donor mean. About 180 TCR beta chains were listed as cytomegalovirus-associated.

Germline CDR1 reads SGHRS; CDR2 reads YFSETQ. The CDR3 runs 14 residues. V lost 0 bases and J 0 bases, leaving 7 bases between the germline ends. With respect to this clone: Antigen unknown.

Researchers ran the PCR with 60 Vbeta and 13 Jbeta primers. Using immunoSEQ multiplex PCR, the repertoire was profiled, and TCRdb retains in-frame clones only, with some absent. Of over 95,000 clones detected, around 73% appear once; the ten largest clones hold 5.4%. This sequence originates from a woman aged 25 to 39 in good health and CMV-seropositive. The sample taken for sequencing was PBMCs. V and J are TRBV5-1 and TRBJ2-7, with D hard to call. In DNA form, the CDR3 reads TGCGCCAGCAGCTTGGTAGGAGACTCCTACGAGCAGTACTTC. This translates into CASSLVGDSYEQYF.